These 27 T cell receptor beta chains share one sample of origin, sequenced in a study of T cell changes during pregnancy in multiple sclerosis. Assay: immunoSEQ multiplex PCR; the TCRdb copy retains only in-frame clones and omits some. Here the sample spans some 70,000 clones, over 75% being singletons. Specimen: CD8+ T cells from peripheral blood mononuclear cells, collected before pregnancy. These receptor sequences come from a female donor with multiple sclerosis, enrolled in a pregnancy study.

The chain is built from TRBV2 and TRBJ2-5; D uncertain. The germline V gene has CDR1 SNHLY and CDR2 FYNNEI. Trimming took off 9 bases at V and 5 bases at J, with 13 bases between the two ends. The CDR3 consists of 12 residues. The CDR3 loop is CASIAAVETQYF. CDR3 coding DNA: TGTGCCAGTATCGCGGCCGTTGAGACCCAGTACTTC.

The chain has TRBV29-1 and TRBJ1-1, with a possible D match to TRBD1 (6 bases). V was cut by 3 bases and J by 3 bases, with 11 bases left in between. The CDR3 length is 13 residues. Germline values: CDR1 SQVTM, CDR2 ANQGSEA. CDR3 DNA: TGCAGCGTTGATCTACAGGGAGACACTGAAGCTTTCTTT. Protein product: CSVDLQGDTEAFF.

The chain is built from TRBV30 and TRBJ1-6; D is unresolved. The CDR3 sequence is 12 residues long. The V gene's germline CDR1 is GTSNPN and CDR2 SVGIG (reference sequence). Trimming cost V 4 bases and J 6 bases, with 7 bases left between them. This CDR3 reads CAWNYSNSPLHF. The DNA for the CDR3 is TGTGCCTGGAATTACAGTAATTCACCCCTCCACTTT. Supplemented by reference TRBV30 and TRBJ1-6, the full variable domain reads SQTIHQWPATLVQPVGSPLSLECTVEGTSNPNLYWYRQAAGRGLQLLFYSVGIGQISSEVPQNLSASRPQDRQFILSSKKLLLSDSGFYLCAWNYSNSPLHFGNGTRLTVT.

The chain carries TRBV7-9 and TRBJ2-7; D remains ambiguous. Germline V CDR1 and CDR2: SEHNR, FQNEAQ (reference sequence). Trimming took 5 bases from V and 4 from J, leaving 6 bases between them. The length of the CDR3 is 11 residues. For the CDR3, the DNA is TGTGCCAGCAGCGTAAATTACGAGCAGTACTTC. Encoded protein: CASSVNYEQYF.

The chain recombines TRBV13 with TRBJ2-7; D is possibly TRBD1 (6 bases). From germline, CDR1 is PRHDT and CDR2 FYEKMQ (reference sequence). The CDR3 has 13 residues. Trimming shortened V by 5 bases and J by 2 bases, and 10 bases separated the two germline ends. The CDR3 reads CASSHTGTYEQYF. The CDR3 region has the DNA TGTGCCAGCAGCCACACAGGGACCTACGAGCAGTACTTC.

This rearrangement joins TRBV9 to TRBJ1-2; the D gene is possibly TRBD1 (5 bases). In germline, CDR1 is SGDLS, CDR2 YYNGEE. V lost 0 bases and J lost 6, with 21 bases in between. This CDR3 is 17 amino acids long. In DNA, the CDR3 is TGTGCCAGCAGCGTAGGCGGGGGGGGTGGTGGCGAGGATGGCTACACCTTC. The encoded protein is CASSVGGGGGGEDGYTF.

This clone appeared once. The chain carries TRBV15 and TRBJ2-7; maybe TRBD1 (7 bases). The CDR3 runs to 19 residues. The germline V and J ends were trimmed by 0 bases and 2 bases, with 23 bases remaining between them. Germline V gene data show CDR1 as LNHNV and CDR2 as YYDKDF (reference sequence). This chain's CDR3 is CATSRDEGRGVPSPYEQYF. The CDR3 DNA follows: TGTGCCACCAGCAGAGATGAAGGCAGGGGGGTTCCCTCTCCCTACGAGCAGTACTTC.

Here the CDR3 reads CASSLDGTDTQYF. CDR3 sequence (DNA): TGCGCCAGCAGCTTGGACGGTACAGATACGCAGTATTTT. This chain connects TRBV5-1 to TRBJ2-3; no reliable D call. The CDR3 covers 13 residues. Germline assignment: CDR1 SGHRS and CDR2 YFSETQ. V lost 0 bases and J lost 3, with 5 bases in between. Full variable domain (missing parts from reference TRBV5-1 and TRBJ2-3): KAGVTQTPRYLIKTRGQQVTLSCSPISGHRSVSWYQQTPGQGLQFLFEYFSETQRNKGNFPGRFSGRQFSNSRSEMNVSTLELGDSALYLCASSLDGTDTQYFGPGTRLTVL.

The rearrangement joins TRBV5-1 to TRBJ2-1, with 9 bases matching TRBD1. Germline V gene lookup returns CDR1 SGHRS and CDR2 YFSETQ. This CDR3 comprises 13 residues. V lost 4 bases to trimming and J lost 14 bases; unmatched junction nucleotides: 10. This chain's CDR3 is CASSDGQGRGKFF. CDR3 in DNA: TGCGCCAGCAGCGATGGACAGGGGAGAGGGAAGTTCTTC. The variable domain in full, with the rest retrieved from reference TRBV5-1 and TRBJ2-1, is KAGVTQTPRYLIKTRGQQVTLSCSPISGHRSVSWYQQTPGQGLQFLFEYFSETQRNKGNFPGRFSGRQFSNSRSEMNVSTLELGDSALYLCASSDGQGRGKFFGPGTRLTVL.

V and J are TRBV6-5 and TRBJ1-5; D gene uncertain. This CDR3 is built from 15 residues. The V gene's germline CDR1 is MNHEY and CDR2 SVGAGI. Trimming removed 6 bases at V and 1 base at J, with 13 bases between. The CDR3: CASSPVRGSNQPQHF. In nucleotides, the CDR3 is TGTGCCAGCAGCCCCGTTCGGGGAAGCAATCAGCCCCAGCATTTT.

The chain couples TRBV9 to TRBJ1-4; D is unclear. The CDR3 has 13 amino acids. Trimming took off 7 bases at V and 6 bases at J, with 13 bases between the two ends. Germline CDR1 SGDLS, CDR2 YYNGEE. CDR3 sequence: CASGYGEDEKLFF. DNA of the CDR3: TGTGCCAGCGGGTACGGGGAGGATGAAAAACTGTTTTTT.

The chain couples TRBV19 to TRBJ1-1; TRBD1 matches 9 bases. CDR1 and CDR2 from the germline V gene are LNHDA and SQIVND (reference sequence). The CDR3 covers 15 residues. Trimming cost V 5 bases and J 1 base; bases outside gene matches: 5. CDR3 coding DNA: TGTGCCAGTAGTGGTTGGACAGGGGAGAACACTGAAGCTTTCTTT. Translation gives CASSGWTGENTEAFF.

The chain couples TRBV2 to TRBJ1-1; TRBD1 matches at 7 bases. V lost 9 bases and J lost 2; bases outside the gene matches: 6. CDR1 and CDR2 (germline): SNHLY, FYNNEI. The length of the CDR3 is 13 residues. CDR3 DNA: TGTGCCAGACGGGACAGAGTTAACACTGAAGCTTTCTTT. Residues: CARRDRVNTEAFF.

The chain links TRBV5-8 to TRBJ1-5; the D gene is possibly TRBD1 (5 bases). The germline V gene has CDR1 SGHTS and CDR2 YDEGEE. V was cut by 4 bases and J by 0 bases, with 20 bases left in between. This CDR3 has 18 residues. The CDR3 reads CASSTDMEGPYSNQPQHF. In DNA, the CDR3 is TGTGCCAGCAGCACGGACATGGAGGGGCCATATAGCAATCAGCCCCAGCATTTT.

The chain has TRBV7-9 and TRBJ1-1, with D perhaps matching TRBD1 (6 bases). This CDR3 contains 12 residues. V was clipped by 5 bases and J by 6 bases, with 10 bases between them. Germline V gives CDR1 SEHNR, CDR2 FQNEAQ (reference sequence). The CDR3 sequence is CASSPDSPEAFF. As DNA, the CDR3 is TGTGCCAGCAGCCCGGACAGTCCTGAAGCTTTCTTT. Full variable domain (rest looked up from reference TRBV7-9 and TRBJ1-1): DTGVSQNPRHKITKRGQNVTFRCDPISEHNRLYWYRQTLGQGPEFLTYFQNEAQLEKSRLLSDRFSAERPKGSFSTLEIQRTEQGDSAMYLCASSPDSPEAFFGQGTRLTVV.

The chain uses TRBV9 and TRBJ2-7, with D perhaps TRBD1 (6 bases). The CDR3 is made up of 15 amino acids. Germline V gene sequence: CDR1 SGDLS, CDR2 YYNGEE. Trimming left V 0 bases short and J 5 bases short, with 15 bases between. CDR3 in DNA: TGTGCCAGCAGCGTAGATTGGGACATTCCCCACGAGCAGTACTTC. It specifies CASSVDWDIPHEQYF.

The chain recombines TRBV6-1 with TRBJ2-5; D gene ambiguous. Germline V gives CDR1 MNHNS, CDR2 SASEGT. The CDR3 totals 13 residues. The germline V and J ends were trimmed by 6 bases and 5 bases, with 13 bases remaining between them. The CDR3 sequence: CASRPSSFETQYF. The CDR3 nucleotides read TGTGCCAGCAGACCAAGCTCATTTGAGACCCAGTACTTC.

The chain couples TRBV2 to TRBJ1-5, with D tentatively TRBD1 (6 bases). The germline CDR1 and CDR2 sequences are SNHLY and FYNNEI. The V gene lost 6 bases and the J gene lost 3 bases, with 12 bases spanning the gap. This CDR3 contains 14 residues. Here the CDR3 DNA reads TGTGCCAGCAGGTTACAGGGTCTCAATCAGCCCCAGCATTTT. It codes for CASRLQGLNQPQHF.

This chain connects TRBV2 to TRBJ1-1; D possibly corresponds to TRBD1 (5 bases). The CDR3 loop spans 15 amino acids. CDR1 SNHLY and CDR2 FYNNEI come from the germline V gene. The ends were cut back, 1 base at V and 0 bases at J, with 9 bases in the middle. As DNA, the CDR3 is TGTGCCAGCAGTGAAGGGCGGGGGGTGAACACTGAAGCTTTCTTT. It translates to CASSEGRGVNTEAFF.

The V and J genes are TRBV5-6 and TRBJ1-3; 8 nucleotides agree with TRBD1. Germline CDR1 reads SGHDT; CDR2 reads YYEEEE. The trim removed 1 base at V and 2 bases at J, leaving 8 bases unmatched. The CDR3 is 17 residues long. The CDR3 coding sequence is TGTGCCAGCAGCTTGTTTACAGGGGGAAAGGCTGGAAACACCATATATTTT. Translated: CASSLFTGGKAGNTIYF. Full variable domain (rest looked up from reference TRBV5-6 and TRBJ1-3): DAGVTQSPTHLIKTRGQQVTLRCSPKSGHDTVSWYQQALGQGPQFIFQYYEEEERQRGNFPDRFSGHQFPNYSSELNVNALLLGDSALYLCASSLFTGGKAGNTIYFGEGSWLTVV.

V gene TRBV11-2 combines with J gene TRBJ1-6; no firm D call. Trimming removed 5 bases from V and 9 bases from J, with 14 bases in between. The germline CDR1 and CDR2 sequences are SGHAT and FQNNGV. There are 14 residues in the CDR3. Here the CDR3 DNA reads TGTGCCAGCAGCCCTAGCCCAGGCGCTTCACCCCTCCACTTT. Translating gives CASSPSPGASPLHF.

The chain links TRBV27 to TRBJ1-1; D is possibly TRBD1 (6 bases). V dropped 6 bases and J dropped 1 base, with 12 bases sitting between them. This CDR3 spans 14 amino acids. CDR1 MNHEY and CDR2 SMNVEV come from the germline V gene (reference sequence). CDR3: CASSLTGPNTEAFF. CDR3 bases: TGTGCCAGCAGCCTGACAGGCCCGAACACTGAAGCTTTCTTT.

J is TRBJ2-1 and V is TRBV5-1; TRBD2 matches 8 bases. The CDR3 length is 15 residues. CDR1 SGHRS and CDR2 YFSETQ come from the germline V gene. J lost 6 bases, V lost 3 bases, and 8 bases had no gene match. CDR3 sequence (DNA): TGCGCCAGCAGCTGGGGCGGGGGGCTCTCCAATGAGCAGTTCTTC. As protein: CASSWGGGLSNEQFF.

The rearrangement links TRBV5-5 to TRBJ2-2; D uncertain. The CDR3 consists of 13 residues. The V end lost 4 bases, the J end lost 5 bases, and 9 bases lay between the germline ends. The germline CDR1 and CDR2 sequences are SGHKS and YYEKEE (reference sequence). The CDR3 DNA reads as TGTGCCAGCAGCAAAACCGGGACCGGGGAGCTGTTTTTT. Protein product: CASSKTGTGELFF.

V and J are TRBV6-6 and TRBJ2-1, with TRBD2 matching 8 bases. The length of the CDR3 is 15 residues. The junction had 13 bases not matched to a gene; V was cut back by 7 bases and J by 8 bases. In germline, CDR1 is MNHNY, CDR2 SVGAGI (reference sequence). The CDR3, as DNA: TGTGCCAGCACCCCATCACGGGGGGGCTTTTATGAGCAGTTCTTC. This sequence encodes CASTPSRGGFYEQFF.

V usage is TRBV19 and J usage is TRBJ2-7; D possibly corresponds to TRBD1 (7 bases). Germline CDR1 and CDR2: LNHDA and SQIVND (reference sequence). The CDR3 contains 14 residues. Trimming took 0 bases from V and 6 from J, leaving 12 bases between them. The CDR3 coding sequence is TGTGCCAGTAGTATAGATCGACAGGGAGGCGAGCAGTACTTC. Translated, it gives CASSIDRQGGEQYF.

The rearrangement joins TRBV10-2 to TRBJ1-2, with a possible D match to TRBD1 (6 bases). Germline assignment: CDR1 WSHSY and CDR2 SAAADI. V dropped 5 bases and J dropped 4 bases, with 11 bases sitting between them. The CDR3 totals 13 residues. The CDR3 DNA is TGCGCCAGCAGTAATCAGGGGAGCTATGGCTACACCTTC. Its protein product is CASSNQGSYGYTF.